This T cell receptor beta chain was identified in a study of T-cell reconstitution after alpha-beta-depleted transplantation in children. The germline CDR1 and CDR2 sequences are SGHRS and YFSETQ. V shed 2 bases, J shed 3 bases, and the junction held 7 bases outside the gene matches. The CDR3 loop spans 17 amino acids. A library of TCRbeta sequences, prepared with unique molecular identifiers, was generated. TCRdb processed the PCR reads anew with MiXCR; each CDR3 protein has one entry. This table holds about 400,000 distinct CDR3 sequences, about an eighth found once. The sample consisted of PBMCs, taken from the stem cell graft. The receptor was isolated from a human donor who donated a stem cell graft to a child with Fanconi anemia. The rearrangement joins TRBV5-1 to TRBJ2-2; 10 nucleotides agree with TRBD1. The CDR3 here is CASSLSTGTGDTGELFF. As DNA, the CDR3 is TGCGCCAGCAGCTTATCAACCGGGACAGGGGACACCGGGGAGCTGTTTTTT.